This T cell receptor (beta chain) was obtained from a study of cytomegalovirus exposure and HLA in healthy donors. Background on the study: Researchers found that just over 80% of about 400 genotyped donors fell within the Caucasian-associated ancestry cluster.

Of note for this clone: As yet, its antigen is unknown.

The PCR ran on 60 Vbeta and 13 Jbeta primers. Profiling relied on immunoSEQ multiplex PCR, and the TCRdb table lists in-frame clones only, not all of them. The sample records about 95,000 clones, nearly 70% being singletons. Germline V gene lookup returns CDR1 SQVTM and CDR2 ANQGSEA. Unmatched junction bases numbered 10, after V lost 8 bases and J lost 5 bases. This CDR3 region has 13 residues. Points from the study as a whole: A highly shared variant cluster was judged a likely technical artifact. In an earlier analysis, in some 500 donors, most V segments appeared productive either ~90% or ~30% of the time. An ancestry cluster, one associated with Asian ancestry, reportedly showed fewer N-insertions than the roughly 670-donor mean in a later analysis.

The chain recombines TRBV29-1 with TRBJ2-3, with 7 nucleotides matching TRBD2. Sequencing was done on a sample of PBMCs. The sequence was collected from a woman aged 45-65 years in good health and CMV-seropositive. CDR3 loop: CSHTSGGGDTQYF. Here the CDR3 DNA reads TGCAGCCATACCTCGGGCGGGGGAGATACGCAGTATTTT.